Many counts were recorded for the clone carrying this T cell receptor (beta chain). CDR3 size: 11 residues. Trimming shortened V by 1 base and J by 13 bases, and 13 bases separated the two germline ends. Germline V CDR1 and CDR2: GTSNPN, SVGIG (reference sequence). The authors amplified TCR beta CDR3 regions, and they did so from RNA transcripts for repertoire sequencing. An initial RT-PCR round employing HTBI primers preceded a second-round multiplex PCR. MiXCR, run by TCRdb on the multiplex PCR reads, gives a single entry per CDR3 protein. This sample yields just over 600,000 distinct CDR3 sequences, of which 20% to 25% are seen a single time; roughly 7.4% belongs to the top ten. These data originate in a study of Graves' ophthalmopathy and Graves' hyperthyroidism.

Sequenced material: peripheral blood. V is TRBV30 and J is TRBJ1-2; D is unclear. The receptor comes from a woman under 30 with stable Graves' hyperthyroidism. Some clones in this sample may be carry-over from other donors' samples. The CDR3 DNA is TGTGCCTGGAGTGGCGACGGTGCGGGCACCTTC. Its protein product is CAWSGDGAGTF.